Each of the 14 T cell receptor beta chains below was sequenced from the same sample in a study of blood T cell repertoires in COVID-19. Here immunoSEQ multiplex PCR was the method, and the copy in TCRdb shows in-frame clones only, minus some. The data contain under 70,000 clones, around 84% of them singletons. The sample taken for sequencing was peripheral blood. These receptors all stem from a woman aged 80 or older with acute or convalescent COVID-19.

V is TRBV2 and J is TRBJ2-1; 12 bases are shared with TRBD1. This CDR3 region has 14 residues. Looked up from germline, CDR1 is SNHLY and CDR2 is FYNNEI. Trimming at V came to 7 bases and at J to 10 bases, leaving 8 bases not matched to a gene. Written as DNA, the CDR3 is TGTGCCAGCAACCCGGGACAGGGGGCCTGGGAGCAGTTCTTC. Residues: CASNPGQGAWEQFF.

This clone was seen only a few times. V usage is TRBV2 and J usage is TRBJ2-3; D is uncertain. CDR1 and CDR2 from the germline V gene are SNHLY and FYNNEI. There are 11 residues in the CDR3. V lost 8 bases, J lost 2 bases, and 5 bases lay in between. CDR3 DNA sequence: TGTGCCAGCCAGAACACAGATACGCAGTATTTT. Translating it yields CASQNTDTQYF.

The chain links TRBV5-1 to TRBJ1-1, with 7 bases fitting TRBD1. Germline CDR1 reads SGHRS; CDR2 reads YFSETQ. The CDR3 contains 13 residues. V trimming: 4 bases; J trimming: 8 bases; junction bases outside the gene matches: 8. CDR3 in DNA: TGCGCCAGCAGCCCGGGACAGTGGGGAGAAGCTTTCTTT. This sequence encodes CASSPGQWGEAFF.

This rearrangement joins TRBV7-6 to TRBJ1-5; no clear D gene. There are 15 residues in the CDR3. Trimming left V 1 base short and J 7 bases short, with 14 bases between. Germline V gene lookup returns CDR1 SGHVS and CDR2 FNYEAQ. The chain's CDR3 is CASSLGGGSRQPQHF. The CDR3 nucleotides are TGTGCCAGCAGCTTAGGAGGAGGGTCGCGACAGCCCCAGCATTTT.

This chain connects TRBV6-5 to TRBJ2-3; 9 bases align to TRBD2. Germline CDR1 is MNHEY and CDR2 is SVGAGI. This CDR3 contains 16 residues. Trimming took 0 bases from V and 2 from J; bases not matched to a gene: 3. CDR3 DNA sequence: TGTGCCAGCAGTTACTCTAGCGGGGGATTCACAGATACGCAGTATTTT. It specifies CASSYSSGGFTDTQYF.

This rearrangement joins TRBV2 to TRBJ1-5, with D hard to call. CDR3 length: 14 amino acids. Germline V CDR1 and CDR2: SNHLY, FYNNEI. The V gene lost 4 bases and the J gene lost 7 bases, with 14 bases spanning the gap. CDR3: CASSGGQNSQPQHF. The DNA of the CDR3 is TGTGCCAGCAGTGGTGGGCAGAATTCGCAGCCCCAGCATTTT.

The chain couples TRBV19 to TRBJ1-5; unclear D gene. V lost 5 bases and J lost 4, with 18 bases in between. This CDR3 has 16 residues. The germline V gene encodes CDR1 LNHDA and CDR2 SQIVND (reference sequence). The DNA of the CDR3 is TGTGCCAGTAGTTTCGGTTGGGGAGCCCAGAATCAGCCCCAGCATTTT. Translation: CASSFGWGAQNQPQHF.

V is TRBV21-1 and J is TRBJ2-3; the table's D gene call, TRBD2, was not cross checked with the DNA. TRBV21-1 is described as a pseudogene. This CDR3 is built from 18 residues. The CDR3 region is CASRGEGRGPLSTDTQYF. CDR3 nucleotide sequence: TGTGCCAGCCGCGGGGAGGGCAGGGGCCCTCTGAGCACAGATACGCAGTATTTT.

This rearrangement joins TRBV29-1 to TRBJ2-3; 9 nucleotides agree with TRBD2. The CDR3 has 16 amino acids. Germline loops: CDR1 SQVTM, CDR2 ANQGSEA. Trimming cost V 2 bases and J 0 bases; bases outside gene matches: 6. The CDR3, as DNA: TGCAGCGTTGAATCGGCTAGCGGGAAGAGCACAGATACGCAGTATTTT. Its protein product is CSVESASGKSTDTQYF.

J is TRBJ1-5 and V is TRBV5-5; D call uncertain. Germline assignment: CDR1 SGHKS and CDR2 YYEKEE (reference sequence). The V gene lost 2 bases and the J gene lost 4 bases, with 10 bases spanning the gap. The CDR3 has 14 amino acids. Here the CDR3 reads CASSLLEGNQPQHF. For the CDR3, the DNA is TGTGCCAGCAGCTTACTGGAGGGAAATCAGCCCCAGCATTTT.

This chain links TRBV5-6 with TRBJ1-6; a possible D gene is TRBD1 (6 bases). The CDR3 length is 16 residues. Trimming stripped 4 bases from V and 4 bases from J, with 15 bases between. The V gene's germline CDR1 is SGHDT and CDR2 YYEEEE. CDR3 amino acids: CASSEGEGRYNSPLHF. The CDR3 region has the DNA TGTGCCAGCAGCGAGGGGGAGGGCAGGTATAATTCACCCCTCCACTTT.

V gene TRBV11-2 combines with J gene TRBJ2-4, with a tentative D call TRBD1 (5 bases). V lost 6 bases to trimming and J lost 6 bases, with 12 bases between them. The germline V gene encodes CDR1 SGHAT and CDR2 FQNNGV. CDR3 length: 13 residues. CDR3 nucleotide sequence: TGTGCCAGCAGTAGGGGAAGGGGAAACATTCAGTACTTC. It specifies CASSRGRGNIQYF. The entire variable domain, with the rest obtained from reference TRBV11-2 and TRBJ2-4, is as follows: EAGVAQSPRYKIIEKRQSVAFWCNPISGHATLYWYQQILGQGPKLLIQFQNNGVVDDSQLPKDRFSAERLKGVDSTLKIQPAKLEDSAVYLCASSRGRGNIQYFGAGTRLSVL.

The chain uses TRBV5-3 and TRBJ1-3, with 10 bases that match TRBD1. TRBV5-3 is recorded as an ORF, its role being uncertain. Losses at the gene ends were 0 bases for V and 4 bases for J; bases not matched to a gene: 7. This CDR3 comprises 17 residues. CDR3 sequence (DNA): TGTGCCAGAAGCTTGGAGCCCGGGACAGGGGTCGGAAACACCATATATTTT. It specifies CARSLEPGTGVGNTIYF.

The V gene is TRBV6-1, the J gene TRBJ1-4; 8 nucleotides align to TRBD1. Germline loops: CDR1 MNHNS, CDR2 SASEGT. The V gene end was trimmed by 3 bases and the J gene end by 10 bases; junction bases not matched to a gene: 4. This CDR3 spans 13 amino acids. This CDR3 is CASSDQGARKLFF. The CDR3 DNA reads as TGTGCCAGCAGTGACCAGGGGGCGAGAAAACTGTTTTTT.